Sequencing of this TCR beta chain was carried out in a study of STAT5B mutations in CD4+ large granular lymphocyte leukemia. The study, taken as a whole, reports: Compared with healthy controls (2/35), patient top clones favored TRBV06 (8/27). No patients shared main leukemic clonotypes, though roughly 27% appeared at low frequency elsewhere. CD4-sorted patient repertoires seemed more clonal than healthy CD4+ repertoires.

Sequenced by immunoSEQ multiplex PCR; TCRdb stores in-frame clones only, minus some. The sample consists of 37,000 or so clones, roughly 84% of them appearing once. As regards this clone: What it binds is unknown.

V was trimmed by 0 bases and J by 10 bases, leaving 7 bases between them. Germline V gene data show CDR1 as SGHAT and CDR2 as FQNNGV. This CDR3 is built from 12 residues. V usage is TRBV11-2 and J usage is TRBJ2-1; the D call may be TRBD1 or TRBD2 (5 bases each). This TCR was sampled from a human donor in good health. The material sequenced was CD4+ T cells from blood buffy coats. CDR3 nucleotide sequence: TGTGCCAGCAGCTTAGACGGGACCGAGCAGTTCTTC. The encoded protein is CASSLDGTEQFF.